This T cell receptor beta chain was sequenced during a study of T cell responses to AZD1222 COVID-19 vaccine. Germline V gene lookup returns CDR1 SGHTA and CDR2 FQGNSA. The CDR3 sequence is 15 residues long. The V end lost 6 bases, the J end lost 0 bases, and 13 bases lay between the germline ends. Sequencing used immunoSEQ multiplex PCR; TCRdb keeps in-frame clones, though not all of them. The sample has approximately 73,000 clones, nearly 85% seen once; the top ten hold around 3%. This clone was seen once. The input for sequencing was peripheral blood, taken on day 0 of AZD1222 vaccination. The chain has TRBV7-2 and TRBJ2-3; TRBD2 is a possible D gene (7 bases). The TCR comes from an adult in good health. The CDR3 sequence: CASSTGGTSTDTQYF. Written as DNA, the CDR3 is TGTGCCAGCAGTACGGGGGGCACCAGCACAGATACGCAGTATTTT.